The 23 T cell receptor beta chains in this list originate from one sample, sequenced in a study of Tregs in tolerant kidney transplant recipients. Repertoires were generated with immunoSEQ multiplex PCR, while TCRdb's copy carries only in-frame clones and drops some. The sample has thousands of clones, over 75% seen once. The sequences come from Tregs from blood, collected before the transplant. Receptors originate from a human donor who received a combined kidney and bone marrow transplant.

CDR3 sequence reads: CASSSRPGTGNTEAFF. The CDR3 DNA follows: TGTGCCAGCAGTTCGCGGCCCGGGACAGGTAACACTGAAGCTTTCTTT. The rearrangement joins TRBV28 to TRBJ1-1; 8 nucleotides line up with TRBD1. From germline, CDR1 is MDHEN and CDR2 SYDVKM. V was clipped by 4 bases and J by 2 bases; unmatched bases: 9. The CDR3 loop spans 16 amino acids.

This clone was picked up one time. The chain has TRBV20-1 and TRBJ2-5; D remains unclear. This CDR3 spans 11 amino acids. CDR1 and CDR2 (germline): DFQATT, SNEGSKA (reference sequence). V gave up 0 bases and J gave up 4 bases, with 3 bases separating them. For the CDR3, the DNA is TGCAGTGCTAGAGATAGAGAGACCCAGTACTTC. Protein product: CSARDRETQYF.

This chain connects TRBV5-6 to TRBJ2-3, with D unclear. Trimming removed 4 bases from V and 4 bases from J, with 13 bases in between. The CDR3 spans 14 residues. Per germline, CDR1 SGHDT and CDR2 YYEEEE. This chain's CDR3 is CASSQFHSSDTQYF. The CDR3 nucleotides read TGTGCCAGCAGCCAGTTCCATTCATCAGATACGCAGTATTTT.

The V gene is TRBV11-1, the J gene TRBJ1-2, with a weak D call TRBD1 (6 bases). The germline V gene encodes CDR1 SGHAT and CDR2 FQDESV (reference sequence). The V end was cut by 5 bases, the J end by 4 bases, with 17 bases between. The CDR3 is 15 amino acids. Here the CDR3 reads CASSRAQGPFYGYTF. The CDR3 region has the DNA TGTGCCAGCAGCCGGGCACAGGGCCCCTTCTATGGCTACACCTTC.

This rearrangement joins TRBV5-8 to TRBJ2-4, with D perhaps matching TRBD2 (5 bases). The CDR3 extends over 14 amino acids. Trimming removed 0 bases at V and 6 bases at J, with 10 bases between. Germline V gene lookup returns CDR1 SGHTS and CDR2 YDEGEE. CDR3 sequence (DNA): TGTGCCAGCAGCTTGGCCGGGGTCCTAAACATTCAGTACTTC. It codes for CASSLAGVLNIQYF.

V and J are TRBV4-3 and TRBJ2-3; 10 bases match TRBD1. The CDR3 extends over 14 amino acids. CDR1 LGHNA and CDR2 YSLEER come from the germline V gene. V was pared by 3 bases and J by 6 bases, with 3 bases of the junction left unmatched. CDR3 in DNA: TGCGCCAGCAGCCAGACAGGGGGCCGGGATACGCAGTATTTT. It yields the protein CASSQTGGRDTQYF.

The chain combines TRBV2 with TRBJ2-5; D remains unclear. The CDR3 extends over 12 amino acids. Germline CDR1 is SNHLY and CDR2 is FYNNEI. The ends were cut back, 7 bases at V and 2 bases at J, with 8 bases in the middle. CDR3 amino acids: CASNTHQETQYF. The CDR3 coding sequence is TGTGCCAGCAACACACATCAAGAGACCCAGTACTTC.

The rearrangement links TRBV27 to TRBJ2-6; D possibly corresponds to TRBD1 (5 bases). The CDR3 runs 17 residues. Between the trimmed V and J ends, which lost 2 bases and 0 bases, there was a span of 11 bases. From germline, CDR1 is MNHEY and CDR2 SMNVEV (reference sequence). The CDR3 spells CASSLGDSHSGANVLTF. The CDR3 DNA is TGTGCCAGCAGTTTAGGTGACAGCCACTCTGGGGCCAACGTCCTGACTTTC.

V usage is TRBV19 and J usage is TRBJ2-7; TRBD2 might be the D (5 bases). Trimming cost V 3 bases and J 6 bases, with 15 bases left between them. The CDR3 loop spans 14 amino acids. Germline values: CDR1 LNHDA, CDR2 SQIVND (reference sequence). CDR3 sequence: CASSMDSRVREQYF. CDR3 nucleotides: TGTGCCAGTAGTATGGATTCGCGGGTCCGCGAGCAGTACTTC.

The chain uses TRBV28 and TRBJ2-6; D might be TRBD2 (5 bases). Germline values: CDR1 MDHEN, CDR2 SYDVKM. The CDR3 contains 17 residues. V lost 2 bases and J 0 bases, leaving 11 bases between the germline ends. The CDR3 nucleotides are TGTGCCAGCAGTTTACCCGGGAAGAGCTCTGGGGCCAACGTCCTGACTTTC. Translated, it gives CASSLPGKSSGANVLTF.

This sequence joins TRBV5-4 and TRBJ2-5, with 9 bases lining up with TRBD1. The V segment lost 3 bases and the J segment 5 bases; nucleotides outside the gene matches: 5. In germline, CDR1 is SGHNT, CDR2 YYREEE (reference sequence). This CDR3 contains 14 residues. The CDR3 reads CASSSQGAKETQYF. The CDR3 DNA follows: TGTGCCAGCAGCTCACAGGGGGCTAAGGAGACCCAGTACTTC.

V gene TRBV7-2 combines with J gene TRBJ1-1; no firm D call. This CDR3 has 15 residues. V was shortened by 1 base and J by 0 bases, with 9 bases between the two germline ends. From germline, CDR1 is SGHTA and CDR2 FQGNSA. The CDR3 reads CASSLGTGLNTEAFF. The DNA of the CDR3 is TGTGCCAGCAGCTTAGGGACGGGATTGAACACTGAAGCTTTCTTT.

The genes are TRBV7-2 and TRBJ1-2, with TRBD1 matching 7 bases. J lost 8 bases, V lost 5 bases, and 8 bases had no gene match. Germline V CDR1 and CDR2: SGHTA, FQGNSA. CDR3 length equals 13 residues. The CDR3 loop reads CASSTDRVRGYTF. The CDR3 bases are TGTGCCAGCAGCACCGACAGGGTACGGGGCTACACCTTC.

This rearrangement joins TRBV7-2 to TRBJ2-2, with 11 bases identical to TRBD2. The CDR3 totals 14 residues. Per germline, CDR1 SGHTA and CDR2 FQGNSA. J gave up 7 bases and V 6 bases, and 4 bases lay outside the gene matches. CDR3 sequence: CASRLAGVNGELFF. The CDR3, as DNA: TGTGCCAGCAGACTAGCGGGAGTTAACGGGGAGCTGTTTTTT.

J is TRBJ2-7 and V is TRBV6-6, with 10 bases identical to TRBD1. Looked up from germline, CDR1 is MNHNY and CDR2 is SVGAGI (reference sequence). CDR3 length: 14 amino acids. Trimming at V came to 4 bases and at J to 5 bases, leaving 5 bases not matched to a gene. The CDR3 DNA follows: TGTGCCAGCAGTTTCCCGGACAGGGGGGACGAGCAGTACTTC. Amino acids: CASSFPDRGDEQYF.

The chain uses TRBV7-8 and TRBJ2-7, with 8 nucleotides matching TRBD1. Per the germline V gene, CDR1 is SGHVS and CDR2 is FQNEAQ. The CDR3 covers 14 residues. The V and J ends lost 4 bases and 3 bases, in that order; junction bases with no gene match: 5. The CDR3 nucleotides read TGTGCCAGCAGCTCTAGACAGGGGCTCTACGAGCAGTACTTC. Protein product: CASSSRQGLYEQYF.

As DNA, the CDR3 is TGTGCCAGCAGCTTAGGCCTGGCGGGAGGATCCTACGAGCAGTACTTC. Translated: CASSLGLAGGSYEQYF. This chain links TRBV13 with TRBJ2-7, with 8 bases lining up with TRBD2. This CDR3 has 16 amino acids. V gave up 0 bases and J gave up 1 base; unmatched junction bases: 5. Germline V gives CDR1 PRHDT, CDR2 FYEKMQ (reference sequence).

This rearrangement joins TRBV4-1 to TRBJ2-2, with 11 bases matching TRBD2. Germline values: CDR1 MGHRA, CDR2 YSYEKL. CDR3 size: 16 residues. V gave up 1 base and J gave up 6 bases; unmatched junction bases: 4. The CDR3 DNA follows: TGCGCCAGCAGCCAAGGAATTAGCGGGAGGGCCGGGGAGCTGTTTTTT. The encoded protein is CASSQGISGRAGELFF.

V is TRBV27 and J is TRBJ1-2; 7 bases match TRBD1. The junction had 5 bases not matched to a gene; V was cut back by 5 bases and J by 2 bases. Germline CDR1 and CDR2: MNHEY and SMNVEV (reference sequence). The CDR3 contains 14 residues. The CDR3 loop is CASSPGQLNYGYTF. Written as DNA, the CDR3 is TGTGCCAGCAGTCCGGGACAGCTGAACTATGGCTACACCTTC.

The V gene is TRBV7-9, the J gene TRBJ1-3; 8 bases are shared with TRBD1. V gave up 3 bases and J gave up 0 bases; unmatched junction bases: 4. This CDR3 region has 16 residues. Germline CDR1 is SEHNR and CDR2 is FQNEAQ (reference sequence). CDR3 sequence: CASSLETGASGNTIYF. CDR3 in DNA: TGTGCCAGCAGCTTGGAGACAGGGGCCTCTGGAAACACCATATATTTT.

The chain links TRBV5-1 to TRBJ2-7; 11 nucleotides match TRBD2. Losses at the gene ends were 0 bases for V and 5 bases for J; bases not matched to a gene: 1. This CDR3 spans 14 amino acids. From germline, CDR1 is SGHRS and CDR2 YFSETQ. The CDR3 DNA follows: TGCGCCAGCAGCTTGGTTAGCGGGAGGGACGAGCAGTACTTC. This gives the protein CASSLVSGRDEQYF.

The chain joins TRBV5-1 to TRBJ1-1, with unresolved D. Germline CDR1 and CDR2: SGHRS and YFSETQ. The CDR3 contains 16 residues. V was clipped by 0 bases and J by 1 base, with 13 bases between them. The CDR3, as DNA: TGCGCCAGCAGCTTGGGAAGGAACGCTAGGAACACTGAAGCTTTCTTT. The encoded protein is CASSLGRNARNTEAFF.

The CDR3 loop reads CASSPSEGMQPQHF. CDR3 coding DNA: TGTGCCAGCAGCCCCTCGGAGGGTATGCAGCCCCAGCATTTT. V gene TRBV28 combines with J gene TRBJ1-5; D remains unclear. Trimming took off 6 bases at V and 7 bases at J, with 16 bases between the two ends. The CDR3 runs 14 residues. The V gene's germline CDR1 is MDHEN and CDR2 SYDVKM.